This TCR beta chain is from a study of OX40 agonist ivuxolimab in advanced cancers. Whole-study context: Among those treated, three patients had partial responses, one with hepatocellular carcinoma and two with cutaneous melanoma.

TCRdb's table, derived via immunoSEQ multiplex PCR, lists solely in-frame clones and lacks some. The table lists tens of thousands of clones, more than 90% of them singletons. Details on this clone: Antigen unknown.

Trimming left V 7 bases short and J 2 bases short, with 18 bases between. Looked up from germline, CDR1 is MDHEN and CDR2 is SYDVKM. The CDR3 runs to 15 residues. Study observations and caveats: Some patients who did not respond also had low normalized T-cell clonal expansion. At 0.1 to 3.0 mg/kg, CD4+ and CD8+ blood T cells expanded clonally by week 6.

The sequencing here drew on CD4+ or CD8+ T cells sorted from blood, taken in a trial of the OX40 agonist ivuxolimab. The clonotype originates from an adult with an advanced solid tumor such as melanoma, head and neck, liver or kidney cancer. This chain links TRBV28 with TRBJ2-7; D is perhaps TRBD2 (6 bases). The chain's CDR3 is CASNTPGEAAYEQYF. CDR3 nucleotide sequence: TGTGCCAGCAATACCCCGGGGGAGGCCGCCTACGAGCAGTACTTC.